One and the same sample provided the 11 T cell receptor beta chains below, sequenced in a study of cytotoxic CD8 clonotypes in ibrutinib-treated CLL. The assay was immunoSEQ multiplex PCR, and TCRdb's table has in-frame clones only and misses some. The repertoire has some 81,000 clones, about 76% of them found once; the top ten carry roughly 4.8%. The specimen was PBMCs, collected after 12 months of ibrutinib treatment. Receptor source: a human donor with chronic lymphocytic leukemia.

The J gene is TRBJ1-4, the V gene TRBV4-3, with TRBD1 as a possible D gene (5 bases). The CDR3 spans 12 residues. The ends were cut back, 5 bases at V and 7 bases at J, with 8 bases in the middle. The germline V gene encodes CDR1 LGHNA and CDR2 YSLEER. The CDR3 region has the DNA TGCGCCAGCAGCGACGGGGGTGAAAAACTGTTTTTT. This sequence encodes CASSDGGEKLFF.

The CDR3 coding sequence is TGTGCCAGCAGCGTAAAGGGGCGGCCAGATACGCAGTATTTT. Protein: CASSVKGRPDTQYF. J is TRBJ2-3 and V is TRBV9; a possible D gene is TRBD1 (5 bases). Trimming left V 1 base short and J 4 bases short, with 10 bases between. Germline assignment: CDR1 SGDLS and CDR2 YYNGEE. This CDR3 is 14 amino acids long. Using reference TRBV9 and TRBJ2-3 for the parts outside the CDR3, the full variable domain is DSGVTQTPKHLITATGQRVTLRCSPRSGDLSVYWYQQSLDQGLQFLIQYYNGEERAKGNILERFSAQQFPDLHSELNLSSLELGDSALYFCASSVKGRPDTQYFGPGTRLTVL.

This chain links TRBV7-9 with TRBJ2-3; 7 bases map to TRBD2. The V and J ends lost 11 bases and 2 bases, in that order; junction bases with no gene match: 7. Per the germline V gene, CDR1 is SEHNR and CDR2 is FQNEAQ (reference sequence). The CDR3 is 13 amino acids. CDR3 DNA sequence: TGTGCCGCGGGAGCCCCCCCCACAGATACGCAGTATTTT. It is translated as CAAGAPPTDTQYF.

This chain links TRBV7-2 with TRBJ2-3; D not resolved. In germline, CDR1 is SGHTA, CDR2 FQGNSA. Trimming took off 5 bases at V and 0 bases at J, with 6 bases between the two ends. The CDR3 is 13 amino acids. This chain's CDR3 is CASSNPSTDTQYF. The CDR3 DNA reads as TGTGCCAGCAGCAACCCAAGCACAGATACGCAGTATTTT.

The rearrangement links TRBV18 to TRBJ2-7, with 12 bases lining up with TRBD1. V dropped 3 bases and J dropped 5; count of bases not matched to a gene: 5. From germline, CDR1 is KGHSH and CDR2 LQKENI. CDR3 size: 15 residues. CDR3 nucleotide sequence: TGTGCCAGCTCACCCCTCCGGGACAGGGGGCACGAGCAGTACTTC. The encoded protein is CASSPLRDRGHEQYF.

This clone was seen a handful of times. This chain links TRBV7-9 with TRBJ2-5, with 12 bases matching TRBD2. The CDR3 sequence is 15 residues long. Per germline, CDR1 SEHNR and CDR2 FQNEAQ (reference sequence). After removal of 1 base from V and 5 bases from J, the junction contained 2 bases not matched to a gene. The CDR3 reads CASSLVLAGGETQYF. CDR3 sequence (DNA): TGTGCCAGCAGCTTAGTTCTAGCGGGAGGGGAGACCCAGTACTTC.

In nucleotides, the CDR3 is TGTGCCAGCAGTTACTCGGGGGGGGTAGCCAAAAACATTCAGTACTTC. Protein sequence: CASSYSGGVAKNIQYF. V and J are TRBV6-6 and TRBJ2-4, with 7 bases identical to TRBD2. The J segment lost 0 bases and the V segment lost 0 bases, leaving 2 bases of the junction unmatched. The germline gives CDR1 MNHNY, CDR2 SVGAGI (reference sequence). The CDR3 has 16 amino acids.

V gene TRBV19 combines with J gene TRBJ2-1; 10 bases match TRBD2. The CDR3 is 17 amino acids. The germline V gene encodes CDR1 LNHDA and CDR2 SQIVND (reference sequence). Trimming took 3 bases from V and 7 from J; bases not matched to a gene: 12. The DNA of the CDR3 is TGTGCCAGTAGTATCCCCCCCCGTAGCGGGGGGCCAAATGAGCAGTTCTTC. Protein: CASSIPPRSGGPNEQFF.

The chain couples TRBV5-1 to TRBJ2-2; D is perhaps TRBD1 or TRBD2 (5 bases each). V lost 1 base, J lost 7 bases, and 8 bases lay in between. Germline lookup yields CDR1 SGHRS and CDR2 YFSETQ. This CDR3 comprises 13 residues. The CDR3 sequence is CASSLWDRGELFF. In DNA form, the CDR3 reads TGCGCCAGCAGCTTGTGGGACCGCGGGGAGCTGTTTTTT.

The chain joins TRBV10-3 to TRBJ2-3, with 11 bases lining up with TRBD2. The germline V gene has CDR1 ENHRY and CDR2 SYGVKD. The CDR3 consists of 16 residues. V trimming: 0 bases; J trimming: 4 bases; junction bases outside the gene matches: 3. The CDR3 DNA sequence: TGTGCCATCAGTGAGTCGACTAGCGGGACACCAGATACGCAGTATTTT. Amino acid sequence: CAISESTSGTPDTQYF.

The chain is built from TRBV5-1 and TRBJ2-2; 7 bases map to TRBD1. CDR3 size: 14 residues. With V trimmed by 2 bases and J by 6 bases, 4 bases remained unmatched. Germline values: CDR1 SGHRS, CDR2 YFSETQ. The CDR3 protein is CASSFNTGAGELFF. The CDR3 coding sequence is TGCGCCAGCAGCTTTAATACAGGGGCCGGGGAGCTGTTTTTT.